This T cell receptor (beta chain) was retrieved from a study of regulatory T cells in long-lasting Graves disease. Study-wide points: Newly diagnosed patients shared about a thousand public clonotypes; persistent patients shared more than 2,500.

Concerning this clonotype: Its antigen is not identified.

Assembly of TCR beta libraries relied on iRepertoire HTBI primers together with Arm-PCR of CDR3 regions. In TCRdb, the multiplex PCR reads were re-called with MiXCR into one record per CDR3 protein. This sample carries over 400,000 distinct CDR3 sequences, around 15% of them seen once, and the ten largest clones take approximately 19%. This CDR3 has 18 amino acids. After removal of 7 bases from V and 0 bases from J, the junction contained 10 bases not matched to a gene. Time point defined: newly diagnosed GD, antithyroid drugs for less than 3 months. RNA from PBMCs was the source of the TCR library. This same sample was also part of a study on T cells in Graves' hyperthyroidism and ophthalmopathy. That paper states: When the TCR CDR3 underwent first-round RT-PCR, the HTBI primer set was used. Prediction of ophthalmopathy progression came a median 6.5 months pre-onset.

The clonotype was recovered from a woman aged 45 to 65 with Graves disease. This specimen was peripheral blood mononuclear cells (PBMCs), taken at new diagnosis, from a patient treated with antithyroid drugs. The V and J genes are TRBV12-3 or TRBV12-4 and TRBJ1-5, with TRBD1 identical over 12 bases. The CDR3 nucleotides read TGTGCCAGCACTATGGGACAGGGGGCCTTCCTTAGCAATCAGCCCCAGCATTTT. Residues: CASTMGQGAFLSNQPQHF.